This T cell receptor (beta chain) was identified in a study of cytomegalovirus exposure and HLA in healthy donors. Findings and caveats of the study: The dataset shows that most TCR sequences were rare, while some public TCRs occurred in many donors. HLA restriction was apparent for most CMV-associated TCR beta chains in a later analysis.

The primer mix had 60 Vbeta and 13 Jbeta primers. Measured with immunoSEQ multiplex PCR; TCRdb has only the in-frame clones, and not every one. The repertoire holds 75,000 to 95,000 clones, with approximately 69% as singletons. As concerns this clone: As yet, its antigen is unknown.

The source is a woman between 50 and 59 years old in good health and CMV-seropositive. Sequencing was done on a sample of PBMCs.

Written as DNA, the CDR3 is TGTGCCTGGTCGACAGGGGGGCGGGAGACCCAGTACTTC. Its translation: CAWSTGGRETQYF. The chain joins TRBV30 to TRBJ2-5; TRBD1 matches 9 bases. This CDR3 is built from 13 residues. The ends lost 5 bases at V and 5 bases at J; junction bases unmatched: 6. The germline gives CDR1 GTSNPN, CDR2 SVGIG (reference sequence).